The clone carrying this T cell receptor (beta chain) was picked up one time. Its antigen is not known. Germline values: CDR1 SNHLY, CDR2 FYNNEI. The CDR3 consists of 14 residues. The trim removed 8 bases at V and 5 bases at J, leaving 9 bases unmatched. The data were produced by immunoSEQ multiplex PCR, yet TCRdb's version contains in-frame clones alone and is incomplete. This sample has 65,000 or so clones, with about 92% found just once. The source of the sample is a study of cytomegalovirus exposure and HLA in healthy donors. Study observations and caveats: The study recorded over 150 TCR beta chains that were cytomegalovirus-associated. Specific recognition of CMV antigens was confirmed in vitro for three chains (all CMV-associated).

Separate from the roughly 700-subject first cohort was the 120-subject validation cohort, to which the donors belonged. The rearrangement uses TRBV2 and TRBJ1-5; 7 bases are a match to TRBD1. The clonotype was recovered from a woman younger than 35 in good health and CMV-seronegative. The sample comprised PBMCs. Here the CDR3 DNA reads TGTGCCAGCTCCCTAGAAGGGGGCCATCAGCCCCAGCATTTT. It translates to CASSLEGGHQPQHF.